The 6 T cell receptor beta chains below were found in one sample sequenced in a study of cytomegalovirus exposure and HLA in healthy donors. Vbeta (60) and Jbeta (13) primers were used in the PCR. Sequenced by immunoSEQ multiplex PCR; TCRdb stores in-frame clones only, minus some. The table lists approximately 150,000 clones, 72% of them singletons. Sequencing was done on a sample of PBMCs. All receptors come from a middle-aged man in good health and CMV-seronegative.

CDR3 loop: CASSQGVGRYEQYF. CDR3 bases: TGCGCCAGCAGCCAAGGTGTAGGGAGATACGAGCAGTACTTC. This sequence joins TRBV4-3 and TRBJ2-7; the D gene is possibly TRBD2 (5 bases). The germline V and J ends were trimmed by 1 base and 4 bases, with 11 bases remaining between them. The germline CDR1 and CDR2 sequences are LGHNA and YSLEER. This CDR3 has 14 amino acids.

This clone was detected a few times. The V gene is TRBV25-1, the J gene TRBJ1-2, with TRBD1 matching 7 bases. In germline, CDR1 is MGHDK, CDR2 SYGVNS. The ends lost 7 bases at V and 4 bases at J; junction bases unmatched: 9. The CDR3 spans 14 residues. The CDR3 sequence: CASTKSGQSYGYTF. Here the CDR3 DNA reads TGTGCCAGCACTAAATCGGGACAGAGCTATGGCTACACCTTC.

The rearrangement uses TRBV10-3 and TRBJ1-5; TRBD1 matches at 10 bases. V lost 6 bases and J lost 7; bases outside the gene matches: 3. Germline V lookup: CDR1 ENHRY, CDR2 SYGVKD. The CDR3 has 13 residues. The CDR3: CAISGTGDQPQHF. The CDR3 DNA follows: TGTGCCATCAGCGGGACAGGGGACCAGCCCCAGCATTTT.

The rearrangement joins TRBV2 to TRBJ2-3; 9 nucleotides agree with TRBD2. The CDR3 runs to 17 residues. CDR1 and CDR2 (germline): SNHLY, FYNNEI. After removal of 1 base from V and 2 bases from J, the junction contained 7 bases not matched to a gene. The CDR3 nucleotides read TGTGCCAGCAGTGAAGGAGTAGCGGGGGTCACCACAGATACGCAGTATTTT. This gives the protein CASSEGVAGVTTDTQYF.

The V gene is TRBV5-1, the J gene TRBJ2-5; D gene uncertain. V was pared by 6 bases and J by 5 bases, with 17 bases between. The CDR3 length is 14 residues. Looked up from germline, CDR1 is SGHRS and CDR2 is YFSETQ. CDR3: CASNLGSRRETQYF. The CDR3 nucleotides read TGCGCCAGCAATCTAGGTTCCCGCCGGGAGACCCAGTACTTC.

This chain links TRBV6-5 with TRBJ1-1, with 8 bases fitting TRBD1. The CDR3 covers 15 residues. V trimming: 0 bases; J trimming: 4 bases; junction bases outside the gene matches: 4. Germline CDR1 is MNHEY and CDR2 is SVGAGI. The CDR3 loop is CASSYSAGGGTEAFF. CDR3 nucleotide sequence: TGTGCCAGCAGTTACTCCGCAGGGGGCGGCACTGAAGCTTTCTTT.